A single sample is the source of the 14 T cell receptor beta chains below, sequenced in a study of human T cells and chemical hapten exposure. Time point given: patch test 3, about 24 weeks after DPC sensitization. Treatment given: therapeutic diphenylcyclopropenone sensitization with weekly scalp DPC. TCRdb called the RACE reads again in MiXCR, with one record for every CDR3 protein. The repertoire includes tens of thousands of distinct CDR3 sequences, about 11% of them detected once, and approximately 1% sits in the top ten. The input for sequencing was whole blood, taken in connection with sensitization to the hapten diphenylcyclopropenone (DPC). The receptors were gathered from a woman in her twenties or thirties with alopecia areata. Some clones in this sample may be carry-over from other donors' samples.

V and J are TRBV3-1 and TRBJ2-5; 9 positions agree with TRBD2. CDR1 is LGHDT and CDR2 is YNNKEL in the germline V gene (reference sequence). With 1 base clipped from V and 3 bases from J, the junction kept 3 bases outside the gene matches. CDR3 length: 15 residues. The DNA of the CDR3 is TGTGCCAGCAGCCAAGGTGTAGCGGGGGAAGAGACCCAGTACTTC. Its protein product is CASSQGVAGEETQYF.

There are many counts of this clonotype. The gene calls are TRBV18 and TRBJ1-6; perhaps TRBD1 as D (6 bases). Germline V gene sequence: CDR1 KGHSH, CDR2 LQKENI. Trimming removed 4 bases at V and 6 bases at J, with 16 bases between. This CDR3 spans 16 amino acids. CDR3 sequence reads: CASSRGGGQSNSPLHF. The DNA of the CDR3 is TGTGCCAGCTCACGAGGTGGGGGGCAAAGTAATTCACCCCTCCACTTT.

This clonotype was seen at least ten times. This chain uses TRBV20-1 with TRBJ2-7; D ambiguous. Germline V gene sequence: CDR1 DFQATT, CDR2 SNEGSKA (reference sequence). The CDR3 contains 13 residues. Deletions cut 3 bases from V and 0 bases from J, with 9 bases between. The CDR3 here is CSARGWYSYEQYF. CDR3 nucleotide sequence: TGCAGTGCTAGGGGTTGGTACTCCTACGAGCAGTACTTC.

This clonotype was counted many times. The genes are TRBV4-2 and TRBJ1-4; D is unresolved. The germline V and J ends were trimmed by 0 bases and 7 bases, with 15 bases remaining between them. Germline V lookup: CDR1 LGHNA, CDR2 YNFKEQ. The CDR3 covers 16 residues. In nucleotides, the CDR3 is TGTGCCAGCAGCCAAGATCCTCGAGGGATAGGTGAAAAACTGTTTTTT. Its protein is CASSQDPRGIGEKLFF.

This clonotype showed up many times. This chain joins TRBV2 and TRBJ2-3, with 13 bases lining up with TRBD2. Trimming at V came to 6 bases and at J to 6 bases, leaving 9 bases not matched to a gene. The CDR3 has 16 residues. CDR1 and CDR2 from the germline V gene are SNHLY and FYNNEI. CDR3 residues: CASRDTTSGGLDTQYF. As DNA, the CDR3 is TGTGCCAGCAGGGATACGACTAGCGGGGGGCTTGATACGCAGTATTTT.

At least ten counts were recorded for this clonotype. The J gene is TRBJ2-7, the V gene TRBV28, with D unclear. Looked up from germline, CDR1 is MDHEN and CDR2 is SYDVKM. V dropped 4 bases and J dropped 2 bases, with 6 bases sitting between them. The CDR3 is 12 residues long. The CDR3 DNA reads TGTGCCAGCAGTTGGGGAACCTACGAGCAGTACTTC. This translates into CASSWGTYEQYF.

This chain uses TRBV28 with TRBJ1-2; 9 nucleotides line up with TRBD1. CDR3 length: 16 residues. The junction had 12 bases not matched to a gene; V was cut back by 4 bases and J by 6 bases. Germline CDR1 is MDHEN and CDR2 is SYDVKM. The CDR3 loop is CASSSGQGLLRNGYTF. In DNA form, the CDR3 reads TGTGCCAGCAGTTCGGGACAGGGTCTCTTGAGGAATGGCTACACCTTC.

Only one count was recorded for this clonotype. V is TRBV27 and J is TRBJ2-7, with D perhaps TRBD1 (6 bases). Germline loops: CDR1 MNHEY, CDR2 SMNVEV (reference sequence). The V end was cut by 5 bases, the J end by 8 bases, with 10 bases between. This CDR3 has 11 residues. The CDR3 reads CASSQQGQQYF. In DNA, the CDR3 is TGTGCCAGCAGTCAACAGGGTCAGCAGTACTTC.

There are many counts of this clonotype. CDR3 region: CASNRLAGDQETQYF. The CDR3 nucleotides read TGTGCCAGCAATCGACTAGCCGGGGACCAAGAGACCCAGTACTTC. The chain has TRBV2 and TRBJ2-5, with 7 positions matching TRBD2. This CDR3 has 15 residues. Germline V gene sequence: CDR1 SNHLY, CDR2 FYNNEI. J lost 0 bases, V lost 7 bases, and 8 bases had no gene match.

The table lists this clonotype with a few counts. This rearrangement joins TRBV2 to TRBJ1-6; D possibly corresponds to TRBD1 (5 bases). Germline CDR1 is SNHLY and CDR2 is FYNNEI. The V and J ends lost 6 bases and 10 bases respectively, with 16 bases between them. This CDR3 has 14 amino acids. CDR3 in amino acids: CASRDGNWGSPLHF. CDR3 sequence (DNA): TGTGCCAGCAGGGACGGAAATTGGGGGTCACCCCTCCACTTT.

This clonotype was detected many times. The rearrangement uses TRBV4-2 and TRBJ1-4; D perhaps matches TRBD1 (5 bases). Per germline, CDR1 LGHNA and CDR2 YNFKEQ. V lost 4 bases and J lost 7, with 19 bases in between. The CDR3 consists of 16 residues. CDR3 in amino acids: CASSLPPGPKGEKLFF. The CDR3 DNA is TGTGCCAGCAGCCTTCCGCCAGGGCCGAAGGGTGAAAAACTGTTTTTT.

This clonotype was seen many times. The chain links TRBV6-6 to TRBJ2-4; TRBD1 is a possible D gene (6 bases). CDR3 size: 15 residues. Between the trimmed V and J ends, which lost 6 bases and 0 bases, there was a span of 12 bases. Per germline, CDR1 MNHNY and CDR2 SVGAGI (reference sequence). Here the CDR3 DNA reads TGTGCCAGCAGCCTTACAGGGTTAGCCAAAAACATTCAGTACTTC. Its protein is CASSLTGLAKNIQYF.

V gene TRBV2 combines with J gene TRBJ2-2; the D is unclear. V was clipped by 6 bases and J by 0 bases, with 11 bases between them. The V gene's germline CDR1 is SNHLY and CDR2 FYNNEI. CDR3 size: 15 residues. The CDR3 loop is CASSKDYSNTGELFF. In nucleotides, the CDR3 is TGTGCCAGCAGCAAGGATTATTCGAACACCGGGGAGCTGTTTTTT.

This clonotype was found a few times. The chain recombines TRBV5-4 with TRBJ2-1, with D maybe TRBD2 (6 bases). The CDR3 is 11 amino acids. Germline CDR1 and CDR2: SGHNT and YYREEE (reference sequence). Trimming removed 5 bases at V and 10 bases at J, with 10 bases between. The CDR3, as DNA: TGTGCCAGCAGAGGGAGGAACGAGCAGTTCTTC. It encodes CASRGRNEQFF.